Sequencing of this T cell receptor beta chain was carried out in a study of T cell repertoires in cytomegalovirus infection. About the study: Both CMV infection and a matching HLA type were indicated by public TCR beta signatures.

In its sample, this clonotype was seen a few times. Its matching antigen is unknown. TCRdb passed the reads through MiXCR, listing each CDR3 protein once. The table lists over 45,000 distinct CDR3 sequences, roughly 19% of them singletons. The study, taken as a whole, reports: Based on cumulative public TCR beta family frequency, carriers of CMV plus the relevant HLA were identified.

Sequences were derived from CD8+ T cells from cultured PBMCs, sampled from culture after CMV antigen stimulation. The receptor comes from a human donor in good health (CMV status not recorded). Some clones in this sample may be carry-over from other donors' samples.

CDR3 protein: CASSSRTDTQYF. The DNA of the CDR3 is TGTGCCAGCAGCTCACGTACAGATACGCAGTATTTT. The chain joins TRBV9 to TRBJ2-3; no reliable D call. The V and J ends lost 4 bases and 3 bases respectively, with 6 bases between them. The CDR3 has 12 residues. Germline lookup yields CDR1 SGDLS and CDR2 YYNGEE. The full variable domain, in which reference TRBV9 and TRBJ2-3 provide the parts outside the CDR3, is DSGVTQTPKHLITATGQRVTLRCSPRSGDLSVYWYQQSLDQGLQFLIQYYNGEERAKGNILERFSAQQFPDLHSELNLSSLELGDSALYFCASSSRTDTQYFGPGTRLTVL.